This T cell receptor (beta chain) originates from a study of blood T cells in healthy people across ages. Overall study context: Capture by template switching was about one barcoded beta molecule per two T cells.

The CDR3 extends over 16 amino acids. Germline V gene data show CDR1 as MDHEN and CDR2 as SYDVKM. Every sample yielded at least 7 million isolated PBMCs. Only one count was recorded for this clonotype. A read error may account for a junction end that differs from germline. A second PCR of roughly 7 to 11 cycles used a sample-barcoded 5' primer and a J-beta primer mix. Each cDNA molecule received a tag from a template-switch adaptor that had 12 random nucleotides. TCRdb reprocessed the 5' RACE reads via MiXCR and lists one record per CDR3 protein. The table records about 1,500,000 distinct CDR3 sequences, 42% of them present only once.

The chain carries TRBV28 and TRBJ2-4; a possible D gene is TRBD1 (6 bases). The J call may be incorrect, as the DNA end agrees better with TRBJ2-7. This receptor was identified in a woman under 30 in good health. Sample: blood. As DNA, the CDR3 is TGTGCCAGCAGATCACTACAGGGTATCAGCTCCGACGAGCAGTACTTC. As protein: CASRSLQGISSDEQYF.